Following are 3 T cell receptor beta chains from one sample sequenced in a study of shared clonotypes between healthy human individuals. The assay was immunoSEQ multiplex PCR, and TCRdb's table has in-frame clones only and misses some. The sample comprises around 1.4 million clones, approximately 98.5% of which are singletons, and under 0.45% rests with the top ten. Sequenced input: naive CD4+ T cells sorted from blood. Indicated subset: CD45RA+ positively selected. These receptors originate from a man aged 30-40 years in good health.

The chain is built from TRBV6-6 and TRBJ2-6; unclear D gene. Germline V gives CDR1 MNHNY, CDR2 SVGAGI (reference sequence). V lost 5 bases to trimming and J lost 1 base, with 9 bases between them. The CDR3 totals 15 residues. The CDR3 is CASSTPRSGANVLTF. Here the CDR3 DNA reads TGTGCCAGCAGTACCCCCCGGTCTGGGGCCAACGTCCTGACTTTC.

The V and J genes are TRBV5-1 and TRBJ2-2, with D possibly matching TRBD2 (5 bases). The CDR3 contains 16 residues. The V gene lost 0 bases and the J gene lost 6 bases, with 15 bases spanning the gap. Germline CDR1 SGHRS, CDR2 YFSETQ. The CDR3 nucleotides read TGCGCCAGCAGCTTGGACACTAGGCAAGACCCCGGGGAGCTGTTTTTT. Translation gives CASSLDTRQDPGELFF. Based on the CDR3 plus reference TRBV5-1 and TRBJ2-2, the full variable domain is KAGVTQTPRYLIKTRGQQVTLSCSPISGHRSVSWYQQTPGQGLQFLFEYFSETQRNKGNFPGRFSGRQFSNSRSEMNVSTLELGDSALYLCASSLDTRQDPGELFFGEGSRLTVL.

This clone was detected once. This sequence joins TRBV5-1 and TRBJ1-5, with 7 bases that match TRBD1. CDR3 length: 15 amino acids. Germline-derived CDR1 and CDR2 are SGHRS and YFSETQ. J gave up 3 bases and V 4 bases, and 7 bases lay outside the gene matches. The CDR3 DNA sequence: TGCGCCAGCAGCCTCGGACAGGACCCCAATCAGCCCCAGCATTTT. Its translation: CASSLGQDPNQPQHF.